The T cell receptor (beta chain) described here comes from a study of blood T cell repertoires in COVID-19. Looking at the study overall: Italy, Spain and the United States were the sources of the convalescent and acute COVID-19 samples.

Clones were sequenced by immunoSEQ multiplex PCR, and TCRdb holds only the in-frame ones, with some missing. The sample lists about 200,000 clones, 87% occurring once. Germline loops: CDR1 SEHNR, CDR2 FQNEAQ (reference sequence). This CDR3 comprises 14 residues. The trim removed 5 bases at V and 2 bases at J, leaving 4 bases unmatched. The sample consisted of peripheral blood. The rearrangement joins TRBV7-9 to TRBJ2-5, with 8 bases lining up with TRBD1. This clonotype was obtained from a man in his sixties with active or convalescent COVID-19. The CDR3, as DNA: TGTGCCAGCAGCCCGACAGGGGCACAAGAGACCCAGTACTTC. This translates into CASSPTGAQETQYF.